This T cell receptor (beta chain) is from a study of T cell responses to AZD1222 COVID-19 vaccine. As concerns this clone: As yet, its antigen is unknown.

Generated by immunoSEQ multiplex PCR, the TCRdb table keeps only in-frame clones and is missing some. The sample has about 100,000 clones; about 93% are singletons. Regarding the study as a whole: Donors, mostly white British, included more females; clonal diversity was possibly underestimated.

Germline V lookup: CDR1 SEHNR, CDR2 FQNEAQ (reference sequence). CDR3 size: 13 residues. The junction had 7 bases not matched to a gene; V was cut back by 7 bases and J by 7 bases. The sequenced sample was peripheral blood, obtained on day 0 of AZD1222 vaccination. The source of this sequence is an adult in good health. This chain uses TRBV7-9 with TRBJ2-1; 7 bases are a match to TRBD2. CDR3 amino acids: CASIRAGRNEQFF. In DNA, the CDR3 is TGTGCCAGCATTCGAGCGGGAAGGAATGAGCAGTTCTTC.